A selection of T cell receptor beta chains follows, all from one sample in a study of human T cells and chemical hapten exposure. TCRdb ran MiXCR on the RACE reads and lists one entry per CDR3 protein. The sample has about 100,000 distinct CDR3 sequences, 10% to 12% seen once. Material: whole blood, obtained in connection with sensitization to the hapten diphenylcyclopropenone (DPC). All receptors come from a woman between 40 and 50 years old with alopecia areata. Some clones in this sample may be carry-over from other donors' samples. CDR3s include the opening cysteine and the closing phenylalanine or tryptophan. A D gene is named only where the DNA matches it firmly. Clone size, where shown, is once, few, many, or a class for clones that have expanded.

V gene	D gene	J gene	clone size	CDR3 protein	CDR3 DNA
TRBV7-2	-	TRBJ2-2	few	CASSLMAVVGTGELFF	TGTGCCAGCAGCTTAATGGCGGTGGTGGGCACCGGGGAGCTGTTTTTT
TRBV30	TRBD1	TRBJ1-1	-	CAWSRDSANTEAFF	TGTGCCTGGAGTCGGGACAGCGCGAACACTGAAGCTTTCTTT
TRBV28	-	TRBJ2-7	-	CASSLVSGRVVEQYF	TGTGCCAGCAGTTTAGTTTCGGGCAGGGTTGTTGAGCAGTACTTC
TRBV29-1	-	TRBJ2-5	few	CSVSETQYF	TGCAGCGTTTCAGAGACCCAGTACTTC
TRBV18	-	TRBJ2-4	few	CASSRQDRKNIQYF	TGTGCCAGCTCACGACAGGACAGAAAAAACATTCAGTACTTC
TRBV6-2/TRBV6-3	TRBD1	TRBJ2-5	few	CASREDRVFETQYF	TGTGCCAGCAGGGAGGACAGGGTTTTCGAGACCCAGTACTTC
TRBV6-5	TRBD2	TRBJ2-3	many	CASSYTSGGAGTDTQYF	TGTGCCAGCAGTTACACTAGCGGGGGGGCGGGCACAGATACGCAGTATTTT
TRBV20-1	-	TRBJ1-1	-	CSARELGTEAFF	TGCAGTGCTAGAGAACTGGGCACTGAAGCTTTCTTT
TRBV6-5	-	TRBJ2-7	many	CASDSTYEQYF	TGTGCCAGCGATTCCACCTACGAGCAGTACTTC
TRBV29-1	-	TRBJ2-3	-	CSVEDQGTTQYF	TGCAGCGTTGAAGATCAGGGGACTACGCAGTATTTT
TRBV28	-	TRBJ2-1	many	CASRAGRAWYNEQFF	TGTGCCAGCAGGGCCGGAAGGGCCTGGTACAATGAGCAGTTCTTC
TRBV28	-	TRBJ1-5	many	CASTPPGGTNQPQHF	TGTGCCAGCACCCCCCCTGGTGGGACCAATCAGCCCCAGCATTTT
TRBV10-3	TRBD1	TRBJ1-4	many	CAISESRGMDEKLFF	TGTGCCATCAGTGAGTCCAGGGGGATGGATGAAAAACTGTTTTTT
TRBV12-3/TRBV12-4	TRBD1	TRBJ1-6	many	CASSRDRGPSPLHF	TGTGCCAGCAGTAGGGACAGGGGGCCCTCACCCCTCCACTTT
TRBV9	-	TRBJ1-6	many	CASSVSTSPLHF	TGTGCCAGCAGCGTGTCCACTTCACCCCTCCACTTT
TRBV3-1	-	TRBJ2-7	-	CASSQGKRAGAVWGNSYEQYF	TGTGCCAGCAGCCAAGGGAAGAGGGCTGGGGCCGTGTGGGGAAACTCCTACGAGCAGTACTTC
TRBV6-2/TRBV6-3	-	TRBJ2-3	many	CASTPGQVTDTQYF	TGTGCCAGCACCCCCGGACAAGTCACAGATACGCAGTATTTT
TRBV6-5	TRBD1	TRBJ1-1	-	CASSGSTGTNTEAFF	TGTGCCAGCAGTGGGTCGACAGGGACGAACACTGAAGCTTTCTTT
TRBV7-9	TRBD1	TRBJ2-5	many	CASSSADHRGETQYF	TGTGCCAGCAGCTCAGCGGACCACAGGGGTGAGACCCAGTACTTC
TRBV2	-	TRBJ1-1	-	CASSPPRSMNTEAFF	TGTGCCAGCAGCCCACCAAGGTCTATGAACACTGAAGCTTTCTTT
TRBV20-1	-	TRBJ2-4	many	CSARDPQAKNIQYF	TGCAGTGCTAGAGATCCACAAGCCAAAAACATTCAGTACTTC
TRBV12-3/TRBV12-4	-	TRBJ2-1	many	CASSLGPPRYNEQFF	TGTGCCAGCAGTTTAGGGCCCCCGCGGTACAATGAGCAGTTCTTC
TRBV12-3/TRBV12-4	TRBD2	TRBJ2-3	-	CASTRLAGSDTQYF	TGTGCCAGCACCCGACTAGCGGGGTCAGATACGCAGTATTTT
TRBV7-2	TRBD1	TRBJ2-1	few	CASSTTGGNEQFF	TGTGCCAGCAGCACGACAGGGGGCAATGAGCAGTTCTTC
TRBV7-6	-	TRBJ1-6	many	CASSLDRDFNSPLHF	TGTGCCAGCAGCTTAGACAGGGATTTTAATTCACCCCTCCACTTT
TRBV23-1	-	TRBJ2-3	-	CASMRPGATDTQYF	TGCGCCAGCATGAGGCCAGGAGCCACAGATACGCAGTATTTT
TRBV6-2/TRBV6-3	TRBD1	TRBJ2-7	-	CASSYSSGTGAEQYF	TGTGCCAGCAGTTACTCCTCCGGGACAGGGGCCGAGCAGTACTTC
TRBV6-5	-	TRBJ2-1	few	CASSSPSKAYRNEQFF	TGTGCCAGCAGTTCCCCCAGTAAGGCCTATAGGAATGAGCAGTTCTTC